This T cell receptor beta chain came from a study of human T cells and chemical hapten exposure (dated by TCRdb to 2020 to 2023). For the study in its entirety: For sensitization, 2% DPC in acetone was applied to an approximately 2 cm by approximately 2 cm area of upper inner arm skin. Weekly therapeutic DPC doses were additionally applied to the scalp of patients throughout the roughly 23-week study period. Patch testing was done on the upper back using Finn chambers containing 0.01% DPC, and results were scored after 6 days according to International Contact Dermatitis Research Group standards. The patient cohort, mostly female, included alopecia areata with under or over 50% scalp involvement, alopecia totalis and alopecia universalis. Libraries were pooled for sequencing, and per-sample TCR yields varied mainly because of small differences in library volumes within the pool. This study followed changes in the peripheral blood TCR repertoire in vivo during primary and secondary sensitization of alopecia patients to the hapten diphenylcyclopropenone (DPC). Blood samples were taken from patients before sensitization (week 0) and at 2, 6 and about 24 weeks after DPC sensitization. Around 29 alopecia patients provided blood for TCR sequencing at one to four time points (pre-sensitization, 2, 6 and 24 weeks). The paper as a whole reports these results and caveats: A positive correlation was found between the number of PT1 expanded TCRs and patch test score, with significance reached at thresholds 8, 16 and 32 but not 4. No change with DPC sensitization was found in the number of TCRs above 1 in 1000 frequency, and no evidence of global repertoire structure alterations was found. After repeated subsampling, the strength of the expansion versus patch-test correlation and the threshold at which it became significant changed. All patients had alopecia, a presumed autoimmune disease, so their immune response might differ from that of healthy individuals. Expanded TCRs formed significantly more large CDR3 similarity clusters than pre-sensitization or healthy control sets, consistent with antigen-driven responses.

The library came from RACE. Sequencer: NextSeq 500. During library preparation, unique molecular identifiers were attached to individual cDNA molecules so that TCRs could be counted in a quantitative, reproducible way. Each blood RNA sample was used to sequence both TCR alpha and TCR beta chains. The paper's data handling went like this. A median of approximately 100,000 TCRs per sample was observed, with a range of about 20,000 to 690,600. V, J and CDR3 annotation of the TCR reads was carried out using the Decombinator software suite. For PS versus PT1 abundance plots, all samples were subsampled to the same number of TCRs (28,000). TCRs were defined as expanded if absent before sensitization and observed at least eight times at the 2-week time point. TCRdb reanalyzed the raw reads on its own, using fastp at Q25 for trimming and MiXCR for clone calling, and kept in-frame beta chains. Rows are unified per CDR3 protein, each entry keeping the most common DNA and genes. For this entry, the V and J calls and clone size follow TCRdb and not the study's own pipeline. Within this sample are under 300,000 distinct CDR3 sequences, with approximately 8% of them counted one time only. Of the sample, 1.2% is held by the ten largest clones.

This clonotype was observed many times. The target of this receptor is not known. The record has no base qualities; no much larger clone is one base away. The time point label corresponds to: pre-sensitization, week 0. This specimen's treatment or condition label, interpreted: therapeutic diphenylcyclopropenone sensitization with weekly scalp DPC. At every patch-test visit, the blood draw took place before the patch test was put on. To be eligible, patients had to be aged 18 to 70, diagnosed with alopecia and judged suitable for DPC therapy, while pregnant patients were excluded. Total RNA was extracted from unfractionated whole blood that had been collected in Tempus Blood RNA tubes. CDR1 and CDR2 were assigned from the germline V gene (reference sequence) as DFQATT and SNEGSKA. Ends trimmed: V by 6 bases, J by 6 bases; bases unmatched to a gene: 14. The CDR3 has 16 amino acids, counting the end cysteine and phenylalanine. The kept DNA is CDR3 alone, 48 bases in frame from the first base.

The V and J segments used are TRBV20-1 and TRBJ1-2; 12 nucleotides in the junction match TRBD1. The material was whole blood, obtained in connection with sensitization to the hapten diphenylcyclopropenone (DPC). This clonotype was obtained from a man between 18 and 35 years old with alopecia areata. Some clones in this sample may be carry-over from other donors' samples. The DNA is TGCAGTGCCCCTCTTAGACCGGGACAGGGGGCCGATGGCTACACCTTC. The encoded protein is CSAPLRPGQGADGYTF.